The 18 T cell receptor beta chains presented below share a single source sample, sequenced in a study of T cell responses to AZD1222 COVID-19 vaccine. The method was immunoSEQ multiplex PCR; TCRdb's version includes in-frame clones alone and lacks a portion of them. This table holds some 180,000 clones, 85% to 95% found once. Sequences were derived from peripheral blood, sampled on day 0 of AZD1222 vaccination. The receptors shown here come from an adult in good health.

The J gene is TRBJ1-1, the V gene TRBV11-2, with D perhaps TRBD1 (5 bases). Germline V gives CDR1 SGHAT, CDR2 FQNNGV. The CDR3 totals 14 residues. The V and J ends lost 3 bases and 6 bases respectively, with 14 bases between them. This CDR3 is CASSFNRRGAEAFF. CDR3 nucleotides: TGTGCCAGCAGCTTCAACCGCCGGGGGGCTGAAGCTTTCTTT.

J is TRBJ1-1 and V is TRBV27, with 7 bases aligning to TRBD1. In germline, CDR1 is MNHEY, CDR2 SMNVEV (reference sequence). The ends lost 1 base at V and 4 bases at J; junction bases unmatched: 3. This CDR3 is 14 amino acids long. The CDR3 loop reads CASSLFQGGTEAFF. The CDR3 DNA is TGTGCCAGCAGTTTATTCCAGGGGGGCACTGAAGCTTTCTTT.

This rearrangement joins TRBV9 to TRBJ1-3, with D possibly matching TRBD1 (5 bases). The CDR3 runs 14 residues. Germline V gives CDR1 SGDLS, CDR2 YYNGEE. V dropped 3 bases and J dropped 10 bases, with 17 bases sitting between them. CDR3 sequence: CASSAEYRGTTIYF. The CDR3 bases are TGTGCCAGCAGCGCTGAGTACCGGGGGACGACCATATATTTT.

The genes are TRBV6-5 and TRBJ2-2, with TRBD2 matching over 7 bases. The CDR3 extends over 15 amino acids. V gave up 5 bases and J gave up 1 base; unmatched junction bases: 4. CDR1 is MNHEY, CDR2 SVGAGI, per germline. The DNA for the CDR3 is TGTGCCAGCAGTAAGGGGACTATGAACACCGGGGAGCTGTTTTTT. Translated: CASSKGTMNTGELFF.

This rearrangement joins TRBV27 to TRBJ1-2; no clear D. This CDR3 contains 12 residues. Germline-derived CDR1 and CDR2 are MNHEY and SMNVEV (reference sequence). Trimming removed 5 bases from V and 2 bases from J, with 6 bases in between. The chain's CDR3 is CASSARNYGYTF. As DNA, the CDR3 is TGTGCCAGCAGTGCACGGAACTATGGCTACACCTTC.

CDR3 sequence reads: CASSMRLRRSYNEQFF. CDR3 nucleotides: TGTGCCAGTAGTATGCGTCTGAGGAGATCCTACAATGAGCAGTTCTTC. The rearrangement links TRBV19 to TRBJ2-1; D unclear. V gave up 3 bases and J gave up 1 base, with 13 bases separating them. This CDR3 has 16 residues. Germline V gene sequence: CDR1 LNHDA, CDR2 SQIVND (reference sequence).

The rearrangement links TRBV6-5 to TRBJ1-3; TRBD1 might be the D (6 bases). The CDR3 runs to 14 residues. Trimming stripped 7 bases from V and 3 bases from J, with 13 bases between. Looked up from germline, CDR1 is MNHEY and CDR2 is SVGAGI. The CDR3 protein is CASISKGGGNTIYF. In DNA form, the CDR3 reads TGTGCCAGCATCTCAAAGGGGGGTGGAAACACCATATATTTT.

Of note for this clone: The junction departs from the called germline gene at one end, perhaps through a read error. V usage is TRBV7-7 and J usage is TRBJ2-5; TRBD1 agrees at 8 bases. Per germline, CDR1 SSHAT and CDR2 FNYEAQ (reference sequence). This CDR3 spans 14 amino acids. This chain's CDR3 is CASSLGTGKETQYF. Written as DNA, the CDR3 is TGTGCTAGCAGCCTAGGGACAGGAAAGGAGACCCAGTACTTC.

The V call is TRBV7-2, the J call TRBJ1-4; possibly TRBD1 for D (6 bases). V was cut by 5 bases and J by 2 bases, with 12 bases left in between. The length of the CDR3 is 15 residues. The germline V gene has CDR1 SGHTA and CDR2 FQGNSA. In DNA, the CDR3 is TGTGCCAGCAGCGGACAGTGGGGTACTAATGAAAAACTGTTTTTT. This encodes CASSGQWGTNEKLFF.

This chain uses TRBV6-2 or TRBV6-3 with TRBJ1-1; D is unresolved. Germline lookup yields CDR1 MNHEY and CDR2 SVGEGT. Trimming shortened V by 2 bases and J by 8 bases, and 9 bases separated the two germline ends. The CDR3 runs 12 residues. In DNA form, the CDR3 reads TGTGCCAGCAGTTACCCGAAACCAGAAGCTTTCTTT. The encoded protein is CASSYPKPEAFF.

V gene TRBV6-2 or TRBV6-3 combines with J gene TRBJ1-1; possibly TRBD1 for D (5 bases). CDR1 and CDR2 from the germline V gene are MNHEY and SVGEGT. The CDR3 has 14 amino acids. Trimming removed 5 bases from V and 7 bases from J, with 17 bases in between. CDR3 loop: CASSDNDRDFEAFF. The CDR3 DNA reads TGTGCCAGCAGTGACAACGACAGAGACTTTGAAGCTTTCTTT.

This chain uses TRBV6-4 with TRBJ2-3; TRBD2 agrees at 8 bases. With 0 bases clipped from V and 4 bases from J, the junction kept 6 bases outside the gene matches. Looked up from germline, CDR1 is MRHNA and CDR2 is SNTAGT. The CDR3 has 16 amino acids. The CDR3 DNA reads as TGTGCCAGCAGTGACTCCGGGGGGGTTCTCCCAGATACGCAGTATTTT. It is translated as CASSDSGGVLPDTQYF.

V is TRBV7-9 and J is TRBJ1-4; 7 nucleotides align to TRBD1. The trim removed 5 bases at V and 3 bases at J, leaving 3 bases unmatched. There are 14 residues in the CDR3. CDR1 SEHNR and CDR2 FQNEAQ come from the germline V gene (reference sequence). CDR3 DNA sequence: TGTGCCAGCAGCCAGGGGGGAGCTAATGAAAAACTGTTTTTT. Translating it yields CASSQGGANEKLFF.

CDR3 nucleotides: TGCGCCAGCAGCCCCGGGGACAGGCCTTACGGCTACACCTTC. It encodes CASSPGDRPYGYTF. This chain uses TRBV5-1 with TRBJ1-2; 8 bases align to TRBD1. CDR1 is SGHRS, CDR2 YFSETQ, per germline. With V trimmed by 4 bases and J by 8 bases, 10 bases remained unmatched. This CDR3 is 14 amino acids long. The entire variable domain, with the rest obtained from reference TRBV5-1 and TRBJ1-2, is as follows: KAGVTQTPRYLIKTRGQQVTLSCSPISGHRSVSWYQQTPGQGLQFLFEYFSETQRNKGNFPGRFSGRQFSNSRSEMNVSTLELGDSALYLCASSPGDRPYGYTFGSGTRLTVV.

In DNA form, the CDR3 reads TGTGCCAGCAGCGGGGGATGGATACGAAATAACTATGGCTACACCTTC. It encodes CASSGGWIRNNYGYTF. The chain has TRBV11-2 and TRBJ1-2; D is possibly TRBD1 (5 bases). The CDR3 is 16 residues long. CDR1 is SGHAT, CDR2 FQNNGV, per germline. Deletions cut 5 bases from V and 1 base from J, with 17 bases between.

This chain links TRBV4-2 with TRBJ1-4; the D is unclear. The CDR3 is made up of 13 amino acids. CDR1 and CDR2 (germline): LGHNA, YNFKEQ. Trimming left V 0 bases short and J 4 bases short, with 3 bases between. CDR3 coding DNA: TGTGCCAGCAGCCAAGAGCTTAATGAAAAACTGTTTTTT. Translation gives CASSQELNEKLFF.

This clone was seen once. This chain joins TRBV6-2 or TRBV6-3 and TRBJ2-7; D gene unclear. The CDR3 contains 15 residues. CDR1 is MNHEY and CDR2 is SVGEGT in the germline V gene. Trimming took off 4 bases at V and 0 bases at J, with 13 bases between the two ends. The CDR3 loop reads CASSSRTASSYEQYV. The CDR3 DNA is TGTGCCAGCAGTTCAAGGACGGCGAGCTCCTACGAGCAGTACGTC.

The genes are TRBV2 and TRBJ2-3; 9 nucleotides line up with TRBD2. This CDR3 contains 19 residues. CDR1 is SNHLY, CDR2 FYNNEI, per germline. V dropped 0 bases and J dropped 6; count of bases not matched to a gene: 16. The CDR3 reads CASSEALLWASGMADTQYF. CDR3 nucleotide sequence: TGTGCCAGCAGTGAAGCGCTTCTTTGGGCTAGCGGGATGGCGGATACGCAGTATTTT.